The clone carrying this TCR beta chain was picked up a small number of times. Its antigen is unknown. This sample is drawn from a study of CD4 T cells in relation to SARS-CoV-2 and coronaviruses. Background on the study: The HLA restriction of the shared crossreactive spike epitopes was mapped.

V shed 1 base and J 6 bases; nucleotides not matched to a gene: 5. This CDR3 has 15 residues. Germline V gives CDR1 LGHNA, CDR2 YNFKEQ. Generated by immunoSEQ multiplex PCR, the TCRdb table keeps only in-frame clones and is missing some. The repertoire holds 9,500 to 15,000 clones, with 69% as singletons. Before the COVID-19 pandemic, during about 2011-2019, CD4+ T cells were taken from unexposed donors. CD4+ T cells were isolated from the cells after about 11 days of culture. As cell numbers allowed, unexposed-donor CD4+ T cells faced SARS-CoV-2 S/N and four cold-coronavirus spikes. Material: CD4+ T cells from PBMCs, cultured in vitro. This clonotype was sampled from a human donor in good health. The genes are TRBV4-2 and TRBJ1-3, with 8 nucleotides matching TRBD1. Here the CDR3 reads CASSQATGVANTIYF. The CDR3 DNA is TGTGCCAGCAGCCAAGCGACAGGGGTGGCAAACACCATATATTTT.